The rows below give T cell receptor beta chains drawn from one sample of a study of cytomegalovirus exposure and HLA in healthy donors. The repertoire was sequenced with immunoSEQ multiplex PCR; TCRdb's copy has only in-frame clones and lacks some. The repertoire holds about 130,000 clones, under 80% seen once, with 4.3% in the top ten. The sequenced sample consisted of PBMCs. The receptors shown here come from a man younger than 35 in good health and CMV-seropositive. Each CDR3 is given with its conserved first and last residue. The D gene is left open where the match is weak. The size of a clone is reported for some rows only, either as once, few or many, or as a class for expanded clones.

clone size	V gene	D gene	J gene	CDR3 protein	CDR3 DNA
-	TRBV7-9	-	TRBJ2-7	CASSLYEGGYEQYF	TGTGCCAGCAGCTTATATGAGGGTGGGTACGAGCAGTACTTC
-	TRBV5-1	-	TRBJ2-1	CASSTRGSGRHNEQFF	TGCGCCAGCTCCACCCGGGGGAGCGGGCGCCACAATGAGCAGTTCTTC
-	TRBV27	-	TRBJ1-1	CASSLRGSVNTEAFF	TGTGCCAGCAGTTTAAGGGGCTCTGTGAACACTGAAGCTTTCTTT
-	TRBV7-2	-	TRBJ2-5	CASSSDGGRWETQYF	TGTGCCAGCAGCTCCGATGGGGGGAGATGGGAGACCCAGTACTTC
-	TRBV15	-	TRBJ1-5	CATSRDQVFSNQPQHF	TGTGCCACCAGCAGAGATCAGGTTTTTAGCAATCAGCCCCAGCATTTT
-	TRBV28	-	TRBJ1-3	CASSLKGVRNTIYF	TGTGCCAGCAGTTTAAAGGGAGTGAGAAACACCATATATTTT
-	TRBV20-1	-	TRBJ2-1	CSASRNEQFF	TGCAGTGCTAGCCGCAATGAGCAGTTCTTC
-	TRBV7-6	-	TRBJ2-7	CASSVDTSYEQYF	TGTGCCAGCAGCGTTGACACCTCCTACGAGCAGTACTTC
-	TRBV11-3	TRBD2	TRBJ2-1	CASSLDGTSGREEQFF	TGTGCCAGCAGCTTAGATGGGACTAGCGGGAGGGAGGAGCAGTTCTTC
-	TRBV6-6	-	TRBJ1-1	CASSFQNTEAFF	TGTGCCAGCAGTTTTCAGAACACTGAAGCTTTCTTT
-	TRBV5-6	-	TRBJ2-1	CASSQERFSSYNEQFF	TGTGCCAGCAGCCAGGAGCGGTTTAGCTCCTACAATGAGCAGTTCTTC
-	TRBV27	TRBD1	TRBJ1-6	CASSFLTGGAKSSPLHF	TGTGCCAGCAGTTTTTTGACAGGGGGCGCAAAAAGTTCACCCCTCCACTTT
few	TRBV18	-	TRBJ1-1	CASSPATAMNTEAFF	TGTGCCAGCTCTCCTGCGACAGCCATGAACACTGAAGCTTTCTTT
-	TRBV7-9	-	TRBJ1-1	CASSLEGGRRALEGNEAFF	TGTGCCAGCAGCTTAGAGGGAGGGCGCAGGGCCCTAGAGGGGAATGAAGCTTTCTTT
-	TRBV30	-	TRBJ1-1	CAWEAHGGRRTEAFF	TGTGCCTGGGAAGCACATGGCGGTAGGAGAACTGAAGCTTTCTTT
few	TRBV13	-	TRBJ2-1	CASSLTQYNEQFF	TGTGCCAGCAGCTTAACACAGTACAATGAGCAGTTCTTC
-	TRBV5-1	-	TRBJ2-5	CASSLEGVETQYF	TGCGCCAGCAGCTTGGAAGGGGTAGAGACCCAGTACTTC
-	TRBV29-1	-	TRBJ1-2	CSADPGTGGYTF	TGCAGCGCAGACCCAGGGACTGGCGGCTACACCTTC
-	TRBV5-8	TRBD2	TRBJ2-5	CASSGLDQETQYF	TGTGCCAGCAGTGGACTAGATCAAGAGACCCAGTACTTC
once	TRBV9	TRBD1	TRBJ2-1	CASTPLGQGISDNEQFF	TGTGCCAGCACCCCGTTGGGACAGGGAATCTCGGACAATGAGCAGTTCTTC
-	TRBV7-9	-	TRBJ2-5	CASSFPLGTGIQETQYF	TGTGCCAGCAGTTTCCCTCTAGGTACAGGGATACAAGAGACCCAGTACTTC
few	TRBV30	-	TRBJ1-2	CAWSMAGLYGYTF	TGTGCCTGGAGTATGGCAGGGTTGTATGGCTACACCTTC
-	TRBV6-5	TRBD2	TRBJ2-1	CASKKGLEGNEQFF	TGTGCCAGCAAGAAGGGACTAGAGGGGAATGAGCAGTTCTTC
-	TRBV19	TRBD2	TRBJ2-3	CASSRASGGTSTDTQYF	TGTGCCAGTAGTAGGGCTAGCGGGGGCACTAGCACAGATACGCAGTATTTT
-	TRBV6-5	-	TRBJ2-2	CASSRTGELFF	TGTGCCAGCAGCCGCACCGGGGAGCTGTTTTTT
-	TRBV6-1	TRBD2	TRBJ2-5	CASSELASGQETQYF	TGTGCCAGCAGTGAACTGGCTAGCGGACAAGAGACCCAGTACTTC
few	TRBV9	-	TRBJ1-2	CASSLSTGYGYTF	TGTGCCAGCAGCCTGTCAACTGGTTATGGCTACACCTTC
-	TRBV19	-	TRBJ1-2	CASSRSEGYTF	TGTGCCAGTAGTAGATCGGAGGGCTACACCTTC
-	TRBV5-6	-	TRBJ1-1	CASSLPGDTEAFF	TGTGCCAGCAGCTTGCCCGGAGACACTGAAGCTTTCTTT